This TCR beta chain comes out of a study of T-cell reconstitution after alpha-beta-depleted transplantation in children. Study-level points and caveats: Diversity of TCRbeta at day 60 was high in some patients, arising from surviving recipient T cells and thymic progenitors. By about two months after transplant, alpha-beta T cells reportedly arose from several hundred graft clones that had expanded. At one year after transplant, newly produced T cells mostly accounted for T-cell counts and diversity.

Details on this clonotype: Its antigen is not known.

Looked up from germline, CDR1 is SGHRS and CDR2 is YFSETQ. The CDR3 has 13 amino acids. The V end lost 3 bases, the J end lost 5 bases, and 11 bases lay between the germline ends. It was with unique molecular identifiers that the TCRbeta library was prepared. TCRdb re-called the PCR reads through MiXCR, storing one row per CDR3 protein. This sample carries 450,000 to 700,000 distinct CDR3 sequences, about a quarter of them seen once, and the ten largest clones take about a third. V usage is TRBV5-1 and J usage is TRBJ2-5; D is undetermined. The receptor comes from a boy in the first two years of life with Wiskott-Aldrich syndrome, due to receive a stem cell transplant. The sequencing used PBMCs, collected before TCRalphabeta/CD19-depleted stem cell transplant. CDR3 amino acids: CASSSNTHETQYF. The DNA of the CDR3 is TGCGCCAGCAGCTCGAATACCCATGAGACCCAGTACTTC.